The 5 T cell receptor beta chains below all came from one sample that was sequenced in a study of T cells after yellow fever vaccination. TCRdb independently ran MiXCR on the 5' RACE reads; one entry per CDR3 protein. The data show hundreds of thousands of distinct CDR3 sequences, roughly an eighth seen once. The source material was PBMCs, sampled on the day of the yellow fever booster vaccination. The receptors were sampled from a man aged 25 to 45 who received the YFV17D yellow fever vaccine.

The chain couples TRBV19 to TRBJ2-1; 7 nucleotides agree with TRBD2. The V gene end was trimmed by 5 bases and the J gene end by 5 bases; junction bases not matched to a gene: 15. The germline gives CDR1 LNHDA, CDR2 SQIVND (reference sequence). The CDR3 totals 17 residues. The CDR3 DNA reads TGTGCCAGTAGTGGAGGGTGGCGGGAGATTTCCCACAATGAGCAGTTCTTC. The encoded protein is CASSGGWREISHNEQFF.

This clonotype came up a few times. V gene TRBV19 combines with J gene TRBJ2-7; D gene unclear. Germline V gene lookup returns CDR1 LNHDA and CDR2 SQIVND (reference sequence). Between the trimmed V and J ends, which lost 1 base and 6 bases, there was a span of 10 bases. CDR3 length: 13 amino acids. CDR3 nucleotides: TGTGCCAGTAGTATAGTTACCTTCTCCGAGCAGTACTTC. The encoded protein is CASSIVTFSEQYF. The full variable domain, completed using reference TRBV19 and TRBJ2-7, is DGGITQSPKYLFRKEGQNVTLSCEQNLNHDAMYWYRQDPGQGLRLIYYSQIVNDFQKGDIAEGYSVSREKKESFPLTVTSAQKNPTAFYLCASSIVTFSEQYFGPGTRLTVT.

In its sample, this clonotype was seen a few times. The V and J genes are TRBV7-2 and TRBJ2-1; the match to TRBD2 covers 9 bases. V shed 8 bases, J shed 6 bases, and the junction held 11 bases outside the gene matches. Germline lookup yields CDR1 SGHTA and CDR2 FQGNSA. The CDR3 sequence is 15 residues long. The CDR3, as DNA: TGTGCCAGCGCCTTCGGGGCGGGAGGGTCCAATGAGCAGTTCTTC. It is translated as CASAFGAGGSNEQFF.

This clonotype was counted ten times or more. The CDR3 spells CASSYGVGDAHQPQHF. CDR3 nucleotides: TGTGCCAGCAGTTACGGGGTAGGAGATGCGCATCAGCCCCAGCATTTT. The rearrangement uses TRBV6-5 and TRBJ1-5; D unresolved. Trimming removed 2 bases at V and 5 bases at J, with 16 bases between. The CDR3 extends over 16 amino acids. CDR1 and CDR2 (germline): MNHEY, SVGAGI.

A word on this clonotype: A junction boundary mismatches the germline segment, possibly from a read error. The rearrangement joins TRBV20-1 to TRBJ2-1, with 10 bases matching TRBD2. CDR3 length: 16 residues. Germline V gene data show CDR1 as DFQATT and CDR2 as SNEGSKA (reference sequence). CDR3 protein: CCARGSGRSSYNEQFF. The CDR3 DNA follows: TGCTGTGCTAGAGGTAGCGGGAGGAGCTCCTACAATGAGCAGTTCTTC.